The 27 T cell receptor beta chains below all came from one sample that was sequenced in a study of ipilimumab plus nivolumab after autologous stem cell transplantation (TCRdb year 2021). Library method: the immunoSEQ multiplex PCR assay. What TCRdb holds here is the immuneACCESS table cut down to in-frame rearrangements. Part of the clones is not present; checked against another copy, under half of the missing clones reflect an unresolved V gene, and the others are unexplained. The sample table contains 15,000 or so clones; only one count was recorded for about 86% of them. The ten largest make up 23% of the sample. The source material was PBMCs, sampled in a trial of ipilimumab plus nivolumab as post-transplant consolidation. Every receptor here comes from a male donor with diffuse large B-cell lymphoma.

This clone appeared a single time. The rearrangement links TRBV4-3 to TRBJ2-7; D possibly corresponds to TRBD2 (5 bases). Germline V lookup: CDR1 LGHNA, CDR2 YSLEER. Trimming removed 1 base at V and 7 bases at J, with 11 bases between. The CDR3 has 13 amino acids. The chain's CDR3 is CASSQVEGLEQYF. CDR3 DNA sequence: TGCGCCAGCAGCCAAGTAGAGGGCTTGGAGCAGTACTTC.

This chain joins TRBV5-1 and TRBJ2-7, with TRBD1 matching over 7 bases. The CDR3 sequence is 14 residues long. Germline CDR1 reads SGHRS; CDR2 reads YFSETQ. With V trimmed by 4 bases and J by 4 bases, 8 bases remained unmatched. The CDR3 region has the DNA TGCGCCAGCAGCCAAGGGACAGTCCGATACGAGCAGTACTTC. Amino acids: CASSQGTVRYEQYF.

This clone has only one observation. The chain carries TRBV5-6 and TRBJ2-5; 8 positions agree with TRBD1. This CDR3 comprises 15 residues. V trimming: 4 bases; J trimming: 5 bases; junction bases outside the gene matches: 10. Germline-derived CDR1 and CDR2 are SGHDT and YYEEEE. Written as DNA, the CDR3 is TGTGCCAGCAGCAAGGTTGGACAGGGTAAGGAGACCCAGTACTTC. Residues: CASSKVGQGKETQYF.

V usage is TRBV27 and J usage is TRBJ2-7, with 10 bases fitting TRBD1. Trimming took 6 bases from V and 2 from J; bases not matched to a gene: 13. This CDR3 has 17 residues. Germline-derived CDR1 and CDR2 are MNHEY and SMNVEV (reference sequence). CDR3 sequence reads: CASSNYTGTGVPYEQYF. The CDR3 DNA follows: TGTGCCAGCAGCAACTATACCGGGACAGGGGTCCCCTACGAGCAGTACTTC.

The rearrangement joins TRBV5-1 to TRBJ2-1, with D unresolved. CDR3 length equals 13 residues. Germline assignment: CDR1 SGHRS and CDR2 YFSETQ. V was shortened by 0 bases and J by 7 bases, with 8 bases between the two germline ends. The CDR3 DNA reads TGCGCCAGCAGCTTGGACTATCAGAATGAGCAGTTCTTC. Its translation is CASSLDYQNEQFF.

The chain is built from TRBV28 and TRBJ2-5, with D unresolved. CDR3 length: 16 residues. V was trimmed by 2 bases and J by 5 bases, leaving 18 bases between them. CDR1 MDHEN and CDR2 SYDVKM come from the germline V gene. DNA of the CDR3: TGTGCCAGCAGTTTAGAAAGCACCCCCGGGCGTGAGACCCAGTACTTC. Translation: CASSLESTPGRETQYF.

The chain is built from TRBV9 and TRBJ1-1; 8 bases are a match to TRBD1. Trimming at V came to 0 bases and at J to 0 bases, leaving 4 bases not matched to a gene. Germline V CDR1 and CDR2: SGDLS, YYNGEE. CDR3 length: 16 amino acids. CDR3 DNA sequence: TGTGCCAGCAGCGTAGGCGCGACAGGGGTGAACACTGAAGCTTTCTTT. Encoded protein: CASSVGATGVNTEAFF.

The chain employs TRBV2 and TRBJ2-1, with 7 bases aligning to TRBD1. Per germline, CDR1 SNHLY and CDR2 FYNNEI. J was trimmed by 3 bases and V by 2 bases; bases with no gene match: 7. This CDR3 comprises 16 residues. This CDR3 reads CASSEMDRPHYNEQFF. CDR3 nucleotides: TGTGCCAGCAGTGAAATGGACAGGCCCCACTACAATGAGCAGTTCTTC. The entire variable domain, with the rest obtained from reference TRBV2 and TRBJ2-1, is as follows: EPEVTQTPSHQVTQMGQEVILRCVPISNHLYFYWYRQILGQKVEFLVSFYNNEISEKSEIFDDQFSVERPDGSNFTLKIRSTKLEDSAMYFCASSEMDRPHYNEQFFGPGTRLTVL.

CDR3 sequence reads: CASSLGDRADEQYF. The CDR3, as DNA: TGCGCCAGCAGCTTGGGGGACAGGGCGGACGAGCAGTACTTC. The gene calls are TRBV5-1 and TRBJ2-7, with 9 positions matching TRBD1. This CDR3 has 14 residues. CDR1 is SGHRS, CDR2 YFSETQ, per germline. Germline trimming cut 0 bases from V and 5 bases from J; bases unmatched to any gene: 3.

J is TRBJ1-1 and V is TRBV11-3; D ambiguous. Looked up from germline, CDR1 is SGHNT and CDR2 is YENEEA. CDR3 length: 13 amino acids. Trimming removed 5 bases from V and 6 bases from J, with 13 bases in between. For the CDR3, the DNA is TGTGCCAGCAGCCCGCTAGAGGGTCCTGAAGCTTTCTTT. Translation: CASSPLEGPEAFF. The complete variable domain, with remaining parts taken from reference TRBV11-3 and TRBJ1-1, reads EAGVVQSPRYKIIEKKQPVAFWCNPISGHNTLYWYLQNLGQGPELLIRYENEEAVDDSQLPKDRFSAERLKGVDSTLKIQPAELGDSAVYLCASSPLEGPEAFFGQGTRLTVV.

The CDR3 is CASSRNWVFSYTGANVLTF. The CDR3 coding sequence is TGTGCCAGCAGTCGCAATTGGGTCTTTAGCTATACTGGGGCCAACGTCCTGACTTTC. The rearrangement links TRBV27 to TRBJ2-6; the D is unclear. The CDR3 loop spans 19 amino acids. Trimming removed 5 bases from V and 2 bases from J, with 22 bases in between. From germline, CDR1 is MNHEY and CDR2 SMNVEV (reference sequence). Full variable domain (remainder filled in from reference TRBV27 and TRBJ2-6): EAQVTQNPRYLITVTGKKLTVTCSQNMNHEYMSWYRQDPGLGLRQIYYSMNVEVTDKGDVPEGYKVSRKEKRNFPLILESPSPNQTSLYFCASSRNWVFSYTGANVLTFGAGSRLTVL.

This chain links TRBV5-5 with TRBJ2-1; D might be TRBD1 (6 bases). The CDR3 sequence is 15 residues long. Between the trimmed V and J ends, which lost 6 bases and 2 bases, there was a span of 15 bases. The V gene's germline CDR1 is SGHKS and CDR2 YYEKEE (reference sequence). The CDR3 reads CASTKQGLPYNEQFF. CDR3 DNA: TGTGCCAGCACCAAACAGGGCCTTCCCTACAATGAGCAGTTCTTC.

The V gene is TRBV19, the J gene TRBJ2-1; 7 bases fit TRBD1. The V and J ends lost 6 bases and 2 bases, in that order; junction bases with no gene match: 10. This CDR3 region has 16 residues. CDR1 LNHDA and CDR2 SQIVND come from the germline V gene (reference sequence). CDR3 region: CASSVTLQGAYNEQFF. For the CDR3, the DNA is TGTGCCAGTAGCGTAACTCTTCAGGGGGCCTACAATGAGCAGTTCTTC.

The rearrangement uses TRBV7-2 and TRBJ2-2; no clear D. The V and J ends lost 4 bases and 1 base respectively, with 7 bases between them. In germline, CDR1 is SGHTA, CDR2 FQGNSA. The CDR3 has 14 residues. The CDR3 reads CASSSQRNTGELFF. In DNA, the CDR3 is TGTGCCAGCAGCTCCCAGCGGAACACCGGGGAGCTGTTTTTT.

This clone was recorded only once. This chain links TRBV13 with TRBJ2-5; unclear D gene. Trimming left V 3 bases short and J 5 bases short, with 7 bases between. The CDR3 length is 12 residues. Germline V gene lookup returns CDR1 PRHDT and CDR2 FYEKMQ (reference sequence). The CDR3 protein is CASSFSRETQYF. The CDR3 DNA reads as TGTGCCAGCAGCTTCTCCCGGGAGACCCAGTACTTC.

This clone is a singleton in its sample. The chain employs TRBV29-1 and TRBJ1-2, with D perhaps TRBD1 (6 bases). Per the germline V gene, CDR1 is SQVTM and CDR2 is ANQGSEA. This CDR3 contains 13 residues. V was pared by 7 bases and J by 2 bases, with 14 bases between. This CDR3 reads CSDPDSFNYGYTF. CDR3 DNA sequence: TGCAGCGATCCGGACAGTTTCAACTATGGCTACACCTTC.

On this clone itself: This CDR3 is also generated by other DNA sequences in the sample. This chain links TRBV19 with TRBJ1-2, with 7 positions matching TRBD1. J lost 3 bases, V lost 6 bases, and 1 base had no gene match. The CDR3 is 12 residues long. Looked up from germline, CDR1 is LNHDA and CDR2 is SQIVND (reference sequence). The CDR3 nucleotides are TGTGCCAGTAGAGGGACAGACTATGGCTACACCTTC. Translation gives CASRGTDYGYTF.

A few counts support this clone. The V and J genes are TRBV4-1 and TRBJ1-5; no clear D gene. The CDR3 consists of 15 residues. V lost 2 bases and J 2 bases, leaving 10 bases between the germline ends. The germline CDR1 and CDR2 sequences are MGHRA and YSYEKL. CDR3 nucleotides: TGCGCCAGCAGCCAACCAACTAGGGGCAATCAGCCCCAGCATTTT. Its translation: CASSQPTRGNQPQHF.

V and J are TRBV2 and TRBJ1-5; D perhaps matches TRBD1 (6 bases). Looked up from germline, CDR1 is SNHLY and CDR2 is FYNNEI. CDR3 length equals 15 residues. With 3 bases removed from V and 3 bases from J, the gap between germline ends came to 12 bases. Written as DNA, the CDR3 is TGTGCCAGCAGTGACCCCAGGGGTGCCAATCAGCCCCAGCATTTT. Translation: CASSDPRGANQPQHF.

Points on this clone: Other nucleotide sequences from this sample produce the same CDR3. The gene calls are TRBV6-6 and TRBJ1-2, with D perhaps matching TRBD1 (5 bases). CDR1 is MNHNY, CDR2 SVGAGI, per germline (reference sequence). This CDR3 has 12 residues. The V and J ends lost 3 bases and 8 bases respectively, with 10 bases between them. In nucleotides, the CDR3 is TGTGCCAGCAGTTATGACAGCGGGGGCTACACCTTC. Its protein product is CASSYDSGGYTF.

In DNA, the CDR3 is TGTGCCAGCAGCGGGACCCAGGGGAACCCCAATCAGCCCCAGCATTTT. Amino acid sequence: CASSGTQGNPNQPQHF. The genes are TRBV9 and TRBJ1-5; D is perhaps TRBD1 (6 bases). Trimming shortened V by 3 bases and J by 3 bases, and 16 bases separated the two germline ends. Germline V gene lookup returns CDR1 SGDLS and CDR2 YYNGEE. This CDR3 spans 16 amino acids. The full variable domain, its missing parts supplied by reference TRBV9 and TRBJ1-5, is DSGVTQTPKHLITATGQRVTLRCSPRSGDLSVYWYQQSLDQGLQFLIQYYNGEERAKGNILERFSAQQFPDLHSELNLSSLELGDSALYFCASSGTQGNPNQPQHFGDGTRLSIL.

The chain links TRBV28 to TRBJ2-3; D remains ambiguous. The V gene lost 8 bases and the J gene lost 6 bases, with 9 bases spanning the gap. The length of the CDR3 is 11 residues. CDR1 and CDR2 from the germline V gene are MDHEN and SYDVKM. CDR3 residues: CASDRGDTQYF. The DNA of the CDR3 is TGTGCCAGCGACCGAGGCGATACGCAGTATTTT.

In its sample, this clone was seen once. The chain carries TRBV18 and TRBJ2-7; 7 nucleotides match TRBD2. This CDR3 comprises 15 residues. Per the germline V gene, CDR1 is KGHSH and CDR2 is LQKENI. Trimming cost V 2 bases and J 5 bases; bases outside gene matches: 9. CDR3 in amino acids: CASSPGGGPRDEQYF. The CDR3 region has the DNA TGTGCCAGCTCACCAGGCGGGGGTCCACGAGACGAGCAGTACTTC.

V gene TRBV5-1 combines with J gene TRBJ2-5; 8 bases are shared with TRBD1. V was clipped by 4 bases and J by 1 base; unmatched bases: 9. This CDR3 is built from 16 residues. CDR1 is SGHRS, CDR2 YFSETQ, per germline. The CDR3 DNA reads as TGCGCCAGCAGCGGGACGACAGGGGTAGGCCAAGAGACCCAGTACTTC. Its translation: CASSGTTGVGQETQYF.

This rearrangement joins TRBV29-1 to TRBJ2-6; the D is unclear. CDR1 and CDR2 from the germline V gene are SQVTM and ANQGSEA. V was pared by 4 bases and J by 2 bases, with 12 bases between. The CDR3 runs 15 residues. The CDR3 DNA sequence: TGCAGCGTTGTCCTCCGGGTTGCTGGGGCCAACGTCCTGACTTTC. It codes for CSVVLRVAGANVLTF.

This chain uses TRBV7-7 with TRBJ2-1; D remains unclear. Trimming shortened V by 1 base and J by 3 bases, and 4 bases separated the two germline ends. CDR3 size: 13 residues. Germline assignment: CDR1 SSHAT and CDR2 FNYEAQ (reference sequence). In DNA form, the CDR3 reads TGTGCCAGCAGCTTAGACAGCTACAATGAGCAGTTCTTC. This sequence encodes CASSLDSYNEQFF.

This clone was recorded a few times. The chain joins TRBV6-6 to TRBJ2-7, with a tentative D call TRBD1 (5 bases). V dropped 5 bases and J dropped 1 base, with 18 bases sitting between them. The CDR3 consists of 16 residues. CDR1 and CDR2 (germline): MNHNY, SVGAGI (reference sequence). CDR3 bases: TGTGCCAGCAGTACTCAATGGGGCGAGGAATCCTACGAGCAGTACTTC. Translated, it gives CASSTQWGEESYEQYF.